Described below is a single TCR beta chain sequence and its context. Germline loops: CDR1 SGHRS, CDR2 YFSETQ. V lost 2 bases and J lost 4, with 13 bases in between. The CDR3 has 15 residues. The sample is drawn from a study of control samples from healthy donors and cancer patients. The data were produced by immunoSEQ multiplex PCR, yet TCRdb's version contains in-frame clones alone and is incomplete. This table has some 120,000 clones, 87% appearing once. Sequencing was done on a sample of blood. V is TRBV5-1 and J is TRBJ2-1; no reliable D call. This clonotype was obtained from a man younger than 40 in good health. The CDR3 sequence: CASSFGLEGYNEQFF. In DNA, the CDR3 is TGCGCCAGCAGCTTCGGGCTAGAAGGATACAATGAGCAGTTCTTC.